This T cell receptor beta chain stems from a study of blood T cell repertoires in COVID-19. Study-wide background: Specimens from acute and convalescent COVID-19 originated in the United States, Italy and Spain. Sources were T cells, B-cell-depleted T cells, or PBMCs; the material itself was cDNA or gDNA.

Libraries were prepared by immunoSEQ multiplex PCR; TCRdb keeps only in-frame clonotypes and omits some of them. The sample lists fewer than 200,000 clones, roughly 86% occurring once. Germline CDR1 and CDR2: MDHEN and SYDVKM. The CDR3 totals 14 residues. V was clipped by 8 bases and J by 2 bases; unmatched bases: 6. The material sequenced was peripheral blood. The chain employs TRBV28 and TRBJ2-5; 9 bases are shared with TRBD1. The receptor was derived from a man aged 35-49 years who had recovered from COVID-19. As DNA, the CDR3 is TGTGCCAGCTTAAGTGGGACAGGGCAAGAGACCCAGTACTTC. Protein sequence: CASLSGTGQETQYF.